These 14 T cell receptor beta chains were sequenced from one sample in a study of shared clonotypes between healthy human individuals. Here immunoSEQ multiplex PCR was the method, and the copy in TCRdb shows in-frame clones only, minus some. The sample holds 2,500,000 or so clones, 92% seen once. The sequencing sample was made of naive CD4+ T cells from PBMCs. Subset of the sample: CD45RA+ positively selected. Source of these receptors: a man aged 18 to 29 in good health. Some clones in this sample may be carry-over from other donors' samples.

This chain connects TRBV5-4 to TRBJ2-7; 9 nucleotides agree with TRBD1. The ends lost 3 bases at V and 3 bases at J; junction bases unmatched: 7. The CDR3 contains 15 residues. CDR1 is SGHNT, CDR2 YYREEE, per germline (reference sequence). The CDR3 DNA is TGTGCCAGCAGCTCCGGACAGGGGACCTTCTACGAGCAGTACTTC. Amino acid sequence: CASSSGQGTFYEQYF.

The genes are TRBV6-5 and TRBJ1-1, with unresolved D. The CDR3 loop spans 14 amino acids. Trimming stripped 2 bases from V and 4 bases from J, with 11 bases between. The germline V gene encodes CDR1 MNHEY and CDR2 SVGAGI. The CDR3 protein is CASSYLSMGTEAFF. The CDR3, as DNA: TGTGCCAGCAGTTACCTCTCGATGGGCACTGAAGCTTTCTTT.

This rearrangement joins TRBV7-2 to TRBJ2-1, with 7 bases lining up with TRBD2. This CDR3 comprises 13 residues. The germline CDR1 and CDR2 sequences are SGHTA and FQGNSA. V lost 1 base to trimming and J lost 10 bases; unmatched junction nucleotides: 4. The CDR3 sequence is CASSLDASGEQFF. The DNA of the CDR3 is TGTGCCAGCAGCTTAGATGCTAGCGGCGAGCAGTTCTTC.

The chain has TRBV5-1 and TRBJ2-2; tentatively, D is TRBD2 (6 bases). The germline V and J ends were trimmed by 0 bases and 4 bases, with 13 bases remaining between them. Germline values: CDR1 SGHRS, CDR2 YFSETQ. The CDR3 contains 16 residues. This CDR3 is CASSLVYTGLTGELFF. The CDR3 bases are TGCGCCAGCAGCTTGGTTTATACGGGACTCACCGGGGAGCTGTTTTTT.

As concerns this clone: At the DNA level, this CDR3 is encoded by other sequences in the same sample as well. The chain couples TRBV2 to TRBJ2-1, with D possibly being TRBD1 or TRBD2 (5 bases each). The CDR3 has 14 amino acids. Deletions cut 3 bases from V and 4 bases from J, with 10 bases between. The germline V gene has CDR1 SNHLY and CDR2 FYNNEI. CDR3 coding DNA: TGTGCCAGCAGTGACAGGGACCGGTACAATGAGCAGTTCTTC. It translates to CASSDRDRYNEQFF.

V and J are TRBV5-4 and TRBJ1-2; perhaps TRBD1 as D (5 bases). Germline V gives CDR1 SGHNT, CDR2 YYREEE (reference sequence). The V end was cut by 4 bases, the J end by 2 bases, with 18 bases between. This CDR3 has 16 amino acids. CDR3 amino acids: CASSADPGTANYGYTF. The CDR3 region has the DNA TGTGCCAGCAGCGCGGACCCCGGGACGGCAAACTATGGCTACACCTTC.

The rearrangement uses TRBV18 and TRBJ2-1; tentatively, D is TRBD2 (5 bases). Germline CDR1 reads KGHSH; CDR2 reads LQKENI. CDR3 length equals 13 residues. V lost 6 bases and J lost 7, with 13 bases in between. The CDR3 sequence: CASSTRELNEQFF. As DNA, the CDR3 is TGTGCCAGCTCCACCCGGGAACTAAATGAGCAGTTCTTC.

The V and J genes are TRBV11-2 and TRBJ2-7; possibly TRBD1 for D (6 bases). CDR3 length equals 15 residues. Per germline, CDR1 SGHAT and CDR2 FQNNGV. The V end was cut by 1 base, the J end by 3 bases, with 13 bases between. The CDR3 is CASSLVYRAHYEQYF. CDR3 DNA: TGTGCCAGCAGCTTAGTATACAGGGCCCACTACGAGCAGTACTTC.

The chain joins TRBV9 to TRBJ1-6, with D hard to call. The CDR3 totals 14 residues. Germline assignment: CDR1 SGDLS and CDR2 YYNGEE. The V end lost 0 bases, the J end lost 11 bases, and 12 bases lay between the germline ends. The CDR3 loop is CASSVAGTETPLHF. Written as DNA, the CDR3 is TGTGCCAGCAGCGTAGCAGGTACGGAAACACCCCTCCACTTT.

This clone was detected only a few times. The J gene is TRBJ1-1, the V gene TRBV30; TRBD1 aligns across 7 bases. Germline V gene lookup returns CDR1 GTSNPN and CDR2 SVGIG (reference sequence). V was pared by 4 bases and J by 1 base, with 3 bases of the junction left unmatched. The CDR3 length is 13 residues. CDR3 amino acids: CAWIRQGNTEAFF. The DNA for the CDR3 is TGTGCCTGGATCCGACAGGGGAACACTGAAGCTTTCTTT.

The chain combines TRBV10-3 with TRBJ1-4, with 8 bases identical to TRBD1. The CDR3 is 15 residues long. The V gene's germline CDR1 is ENHRY and CDR2 SYGVKD. V was clipped by 3 bases and J by 8 bases; unmatched bases: 8. CDR3 nucleotides: TGTGCCATCAGTGAAGACAGGGGATCACGGGAAAAACTGTTTTTT. It encodes CAISEDRGSREKLFF.

V is TRBV5-1 and J is TRBJ2-7, with a possible D match to TRBD1 (7 bases). Per germline, CDR1 SGHRS and CDR2 YFSETQ. Trimming shortened V by 2 bases and J by 7 bases, and 25 bases separated the two germline ends. The CDR3 extends over 17 amino acids. The CDR3 DNA reads as TGCGCCAGCAGCTTAGGCGGGACCGGGACAGCCTTCGCTGAGCAGTACTTC. Its translation: CASSLGGTGTAFAEQYF.

J is TRBJ2-7 and V is TRBV7-6; 7 bases agree with TRBD1. The CDR3 consists of 15 residues. The V segment lost 5 bases and the J segment 3 bases; nucleotides outside the gene matches: 10. Germline V gene sequence: CDR1 SGHVS, CDR2 FNYEAQ. CDR3: CASSEAPDRNYEQYF. The CDR3 DNA sequence: TGTGCCAGCAGCGAGGCCCCGGACAGGAACTACGAGCAGTACTTC.

This chain links TRBV4-3 with TRBJ1-2; 10 nucleotides align to TRBD1. Germline V lookup: CDR1 LGHNA, CDR2 YSLEER. V lost 3 bases and J lost 3; bases outside the gene matches: 4. There are 15 residues in the CDR3. The CDR3 loop reads CASSQRQGAHYGYTF. The CDR3 DNA reads TGCGCCAGCAGCCAGAGACAGGGGGCACACTATGGCTACACCTTC.